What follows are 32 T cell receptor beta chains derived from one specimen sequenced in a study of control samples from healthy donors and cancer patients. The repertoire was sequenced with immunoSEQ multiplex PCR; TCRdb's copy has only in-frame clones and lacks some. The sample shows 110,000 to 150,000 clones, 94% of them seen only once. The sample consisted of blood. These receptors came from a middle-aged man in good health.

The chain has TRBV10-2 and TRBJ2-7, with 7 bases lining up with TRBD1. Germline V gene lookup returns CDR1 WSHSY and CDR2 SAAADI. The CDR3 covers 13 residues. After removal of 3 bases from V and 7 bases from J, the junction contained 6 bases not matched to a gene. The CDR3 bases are TGCGCCAGCAGTGAATACAGGGGAAGGGAGCAGTACTTC. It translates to CASSEYRGREQYF.

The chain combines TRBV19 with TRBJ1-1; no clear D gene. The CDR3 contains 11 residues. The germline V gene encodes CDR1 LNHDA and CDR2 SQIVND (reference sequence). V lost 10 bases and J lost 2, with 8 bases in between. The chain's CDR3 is CATSINTEAFF. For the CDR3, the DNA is TGTGCCACCTCTATTAACACTGAAGCTTTCTTT.

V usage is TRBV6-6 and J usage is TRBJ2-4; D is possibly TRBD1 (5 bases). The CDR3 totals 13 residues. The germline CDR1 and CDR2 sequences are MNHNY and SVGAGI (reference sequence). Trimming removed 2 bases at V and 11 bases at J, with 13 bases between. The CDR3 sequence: CASSYPGIGVQYF. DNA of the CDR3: TGTGCCAGCAGTTACCCTGGAATAGGGGTTCAGTACTTC.

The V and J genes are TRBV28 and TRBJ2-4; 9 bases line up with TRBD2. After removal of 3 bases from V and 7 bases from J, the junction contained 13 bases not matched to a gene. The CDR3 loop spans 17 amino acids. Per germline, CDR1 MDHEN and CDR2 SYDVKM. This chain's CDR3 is CASSFPAGGQSRNIQYF. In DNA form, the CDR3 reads TGTGCCAGCAGTTTCCCAGCGGGAGGACAAAGCAGGAACATTCAGTACTTC.

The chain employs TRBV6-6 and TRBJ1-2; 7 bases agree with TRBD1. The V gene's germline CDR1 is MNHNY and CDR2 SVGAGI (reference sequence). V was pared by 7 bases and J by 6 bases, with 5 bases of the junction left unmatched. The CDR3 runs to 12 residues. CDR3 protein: CASNTGTDGYTF. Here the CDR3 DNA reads TGTGCCAGCAATACCGGGACAGATGGCTACACCTTC.

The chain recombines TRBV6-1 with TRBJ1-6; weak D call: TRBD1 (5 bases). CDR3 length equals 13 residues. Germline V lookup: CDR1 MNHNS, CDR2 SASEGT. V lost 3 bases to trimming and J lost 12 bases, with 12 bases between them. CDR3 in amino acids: CASSDRDYLPLHF. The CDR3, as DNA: TGTGCCAGCAGTGACAGGGATTATTTACCCCTCCACTTT.

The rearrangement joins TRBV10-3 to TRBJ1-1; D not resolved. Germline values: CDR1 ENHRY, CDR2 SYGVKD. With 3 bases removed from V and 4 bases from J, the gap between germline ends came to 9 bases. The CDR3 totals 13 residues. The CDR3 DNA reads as TGTGCCATCAGTGACGTCGGAAGCACTGAAGCTTTCTTT. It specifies CAISDVGSTEAFF.

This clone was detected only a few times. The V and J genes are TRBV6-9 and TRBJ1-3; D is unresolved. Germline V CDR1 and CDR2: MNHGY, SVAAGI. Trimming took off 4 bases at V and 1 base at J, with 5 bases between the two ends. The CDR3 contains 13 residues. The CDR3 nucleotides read TGTGCCAGCAGTTCGCAATCTGGAAACACCATATATTTT. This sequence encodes CASSSQSGNTIYF.

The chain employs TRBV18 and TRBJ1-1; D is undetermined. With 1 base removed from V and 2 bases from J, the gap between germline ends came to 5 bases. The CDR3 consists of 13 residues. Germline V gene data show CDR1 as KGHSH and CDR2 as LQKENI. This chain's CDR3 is CASSPRANTEAFF. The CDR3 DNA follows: TGTGCCAGCTCACCACGAGCCAACACTGAAGCTTTCTTT.

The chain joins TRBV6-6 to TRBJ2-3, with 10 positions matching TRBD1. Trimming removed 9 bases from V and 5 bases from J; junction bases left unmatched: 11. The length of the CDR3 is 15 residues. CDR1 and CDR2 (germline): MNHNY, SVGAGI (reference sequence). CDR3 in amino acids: CASSLGQGRIDTQYF. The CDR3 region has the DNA TGTGCCAGTAGTCTGGGACAGGGGAGGATAGATACGCAGTATTTT.

The CDR3 reads CASSPDRGTEAFF. CDR3 nucleotide sequence: TGTGCCAGCAGCCCAGACAGGGGCACTGAAGCTTTCTTT. The chain combines TRBV11-2 with TRBJ1-1; 8 bases fit TRBD1. Germline V gene lookup returns CDR1 SGHAT and CDR2 FQNNGV. This CDR3 has 13 amino acids. V lost 5 bases to trimming and J lost 4 bases; unmatched junction nucleotides: 3.

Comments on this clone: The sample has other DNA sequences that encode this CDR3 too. The CDR3 region has the DNA TGTGCCAGCAGCTCGACAGATAGCAATCAGCCCCAGCATTTT. Translating gives CASSSTDSNQPQHF. The rearrangement links TRBV6-5 to TRBJ1-5; D may be TRBD1 (5 bases). The CDR3 spans 14 residues. V was shortened by 6 bases and J by 0 bases, with 9 bases between the two germline ends. From germline, CDR1 is MNHEY and CDR2 SVGAGI.

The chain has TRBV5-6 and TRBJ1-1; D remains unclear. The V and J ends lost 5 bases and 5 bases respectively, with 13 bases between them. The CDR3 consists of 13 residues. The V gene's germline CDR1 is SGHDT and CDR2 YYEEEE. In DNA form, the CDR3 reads TGTGCCAGCAGTACGGGTACGTGGACTGAAGCTTTCTTT. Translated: CASSTGTWTEAFF.

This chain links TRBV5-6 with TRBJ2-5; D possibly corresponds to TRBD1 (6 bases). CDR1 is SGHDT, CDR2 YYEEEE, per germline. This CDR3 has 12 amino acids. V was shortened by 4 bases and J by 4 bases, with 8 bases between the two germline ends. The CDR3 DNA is TGTGCCAGCAGCCGGACAGCAGAGACCCAGTACTTC. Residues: CASSRTAETQYF.

The CDR3 DNA is TGTGCCAGCAGCCGGGACGGGGCAAAGCCCCAGCATTTT. Translated, it gives CASSRDGAKPQHF. This rearrangement joins TRBV7-2 to TRBJ1-5; the D gene is possibly TRBD1 (5 bases). V was cut by 5 bases and J by 8 bases, with 13 bases left in between. The CDR3 runs 13 residues. CDR1 is SGHTA, CDR2 FQGNSA, per germline.

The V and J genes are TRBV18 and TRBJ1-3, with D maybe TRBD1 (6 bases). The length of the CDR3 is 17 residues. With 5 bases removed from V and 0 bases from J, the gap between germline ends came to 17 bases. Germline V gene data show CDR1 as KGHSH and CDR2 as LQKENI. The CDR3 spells CASSKGQTISSGNTIYF. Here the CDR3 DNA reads TGTGCCAGCTCAAAGGGACAAACTATTTCCTCTGGAAACACCATATATTTT.

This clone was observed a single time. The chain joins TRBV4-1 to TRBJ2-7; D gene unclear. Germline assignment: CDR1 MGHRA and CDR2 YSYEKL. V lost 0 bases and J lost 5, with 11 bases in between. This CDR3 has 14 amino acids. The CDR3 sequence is CASSQEWGSNEQYF. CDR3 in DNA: TGCGCCAGCAGCCAAGAGTGGGGAAGCAACGAGCAGTACTTC.

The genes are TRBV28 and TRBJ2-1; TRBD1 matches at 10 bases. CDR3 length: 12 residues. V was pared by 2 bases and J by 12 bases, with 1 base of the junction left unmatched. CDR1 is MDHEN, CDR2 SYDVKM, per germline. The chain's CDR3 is CASSLRTGGQFF. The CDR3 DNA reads TGTGCCAGCAGTTTAAGGACAGGGGGGCAGTTCTTC.

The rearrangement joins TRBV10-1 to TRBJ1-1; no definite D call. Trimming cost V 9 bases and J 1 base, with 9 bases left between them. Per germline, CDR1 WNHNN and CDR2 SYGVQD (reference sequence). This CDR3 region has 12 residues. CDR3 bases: TGCGCCAGATCTACCGGGAACACTGAAGCTTTCTTT. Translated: CARSTGNTEAFF.

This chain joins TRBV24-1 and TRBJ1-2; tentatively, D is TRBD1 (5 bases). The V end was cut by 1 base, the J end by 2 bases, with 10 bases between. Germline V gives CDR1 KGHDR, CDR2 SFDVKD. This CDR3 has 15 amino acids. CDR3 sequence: CATSDFNSGNYGYTF. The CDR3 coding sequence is TGTGCCACCAGTGATTTTAATTCAGGGAACTATGGCTACACCTTC.

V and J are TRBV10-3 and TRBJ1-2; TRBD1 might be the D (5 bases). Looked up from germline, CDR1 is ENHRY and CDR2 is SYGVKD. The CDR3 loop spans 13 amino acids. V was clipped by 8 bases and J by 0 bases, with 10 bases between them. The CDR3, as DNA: TGTGCCATCGATACAGGAGCTAACTATGGCTACACCTTC. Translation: CAIDTGANYGYTF.

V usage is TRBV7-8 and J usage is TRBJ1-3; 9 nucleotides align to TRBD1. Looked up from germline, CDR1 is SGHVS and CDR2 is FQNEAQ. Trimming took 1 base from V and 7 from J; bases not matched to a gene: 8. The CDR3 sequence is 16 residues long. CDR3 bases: TGTGCCAGCAGCTTAGACATGGGACAGGGAACTAACACCATATATTTT. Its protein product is CASSLDMGQGTNTIYF.

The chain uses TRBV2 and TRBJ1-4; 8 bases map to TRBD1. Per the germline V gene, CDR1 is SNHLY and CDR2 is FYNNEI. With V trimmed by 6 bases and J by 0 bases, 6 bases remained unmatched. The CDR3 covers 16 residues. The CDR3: CASRETGGATNEKLFF. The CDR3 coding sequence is TGTGCCAGCAGGGAAACAGGGGGAGCAACTAATGAAAAACTGTTTTTT.

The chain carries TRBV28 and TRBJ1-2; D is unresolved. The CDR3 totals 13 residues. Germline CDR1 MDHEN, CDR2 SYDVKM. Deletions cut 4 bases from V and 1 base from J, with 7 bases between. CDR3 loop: CASSSRYNYGYTF. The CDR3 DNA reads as TGTGCCAGCAGTTCGAGGTATAACTATGGCTACACCTTC.

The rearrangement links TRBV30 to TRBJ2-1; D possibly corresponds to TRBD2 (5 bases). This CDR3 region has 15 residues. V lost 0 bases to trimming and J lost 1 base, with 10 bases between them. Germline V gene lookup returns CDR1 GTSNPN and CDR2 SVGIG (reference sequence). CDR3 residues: CAWSVTDSSYNEQFF. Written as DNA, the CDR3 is TGTGCCTGGAGTGTTACGGACTCGTCCTACAATGAGCAGTTCTTC.

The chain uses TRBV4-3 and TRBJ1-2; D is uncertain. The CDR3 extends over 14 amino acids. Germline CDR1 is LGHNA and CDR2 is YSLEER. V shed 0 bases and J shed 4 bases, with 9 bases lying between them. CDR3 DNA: TGCGCCAGCAGCCAAGAAGGGTACTCCTATGGCTACACCTTC. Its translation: CASSQEGYSYGYTF.

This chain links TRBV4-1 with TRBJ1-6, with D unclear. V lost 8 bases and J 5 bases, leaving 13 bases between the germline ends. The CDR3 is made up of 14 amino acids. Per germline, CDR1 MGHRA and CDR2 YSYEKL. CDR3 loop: CASSGLSDNSPLHF. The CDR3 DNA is TGCGCCAGCTCCGGGTTATCCGATAATTCACCCCTCCACTTT.

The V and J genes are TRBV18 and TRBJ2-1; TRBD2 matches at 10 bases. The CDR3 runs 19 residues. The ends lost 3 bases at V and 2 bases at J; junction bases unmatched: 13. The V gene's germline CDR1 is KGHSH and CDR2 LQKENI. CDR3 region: CASSPLRASSGGTYNEQFF. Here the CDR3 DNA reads TGTGCCAGCTCACCCCTACGGGCCTCTAGCGGGGGTACCTACAATGAGCAGTTCTTC.

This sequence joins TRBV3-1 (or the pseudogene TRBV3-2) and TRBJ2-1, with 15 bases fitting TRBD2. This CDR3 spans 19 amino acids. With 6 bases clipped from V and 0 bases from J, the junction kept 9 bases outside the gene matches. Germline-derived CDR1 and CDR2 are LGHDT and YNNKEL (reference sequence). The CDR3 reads CASRSLGLAGGSSYNEQFF. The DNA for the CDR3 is TGTGCCAGCAGATCTCTGGGACTAGCGGGGGGAAGCTCCTACAATGAGCAGTTCTTC.

The chain's CDR3 is CASSLRLAGGYNEQFF. Written as DNA, the CDR3 is TGTGCCAGCAGCTTACGACTAGCGGGGGGATACAATGAGCAGTTCTTC. The rearrangement uses TRBV7-9 and TRBJ2-1; TRBD2 matches 13 bases. The CDR3 has 16 amino acids. In germline, CDR1 is SEHNR, CDR2 FQNEAQ (reference sequence). V lost 2 bases, J lost 4 bases, and 2 bases stayed unmatched.

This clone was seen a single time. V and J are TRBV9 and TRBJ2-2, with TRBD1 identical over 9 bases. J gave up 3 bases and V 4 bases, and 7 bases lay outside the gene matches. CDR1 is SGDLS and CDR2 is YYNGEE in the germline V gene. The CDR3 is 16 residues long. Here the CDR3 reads CASSMSGTGYTGELFF. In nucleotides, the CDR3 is TGTGCCAGCAGCATGAGCGGGACAGGGTACACCGGGGAGCTGTTTTTT.

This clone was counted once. The CDR3 reads CASSAADRDRFVGDEQYF. The CDR3 nucleotides read TGTGCCAGCAGTGCAGCGGACAGGGATCGATTTGTGGGAGACGAGCAGTACTTC. The rearrangement uses TRBV25-1 and TRBJ2-7; 8 bases are shared with TRBD1. V trimming: 4 bases; J trimming: 5 bases; junction bases outside the gene matches: 19. Germline V gene lookup returns CDR1 MGHDK and CDR2 SYGVNS. CDR3 size: 18 residues.